These T cell receptor beta chains were read from a single sample in a study of response to subunit inactivated influenza vaccine. TCRdb re-called the RT-PCR reads with MiXCR, one entry per CDR3 protein. The table has more than 450,000 distinct CDR3 sequences, 12% seen once; the top ten hold about 9.4%. The sequences come from PBMCs from blood, collected on the day of vaccination. The receptors were sampled from a man in his fifties or sixties who received an inactivated influenza vaccine. Both conserved end residues are part of each CDR3. The D gene is left open where the match is weak. Only some rows state a clone size, as once, few, many or a class for expanded clones.

j_call v_call clone_size d_call cdr3_nt cdr3_aa
TRBJ1-3 TRBV9 - - TGTGCCAGCAGCGTAGGGCAGGGCTCTGGAAACACCATATATTTT CASSVGQGSGNTIYF
TRBJ2-1 TRBV11-2 few TRBD2 TGTGCCAGCAGCTTAGGAGGCGGGGGGACCTACAATGAGCAGTTCTTC CASSLGGGGTYNEQFF
TRBJ2-1 TRBV24-1 - - TGTGCCACCAGTGATTTACAGAGCTCCTACAATGAGCAGTCCTTC CATSDLQSSYNEQSF
TRBJ2-1 TRBV5-1 many - TGCGCCAGCAGCCCCCGGACCCTCTACAATGAGCAGTTCTTC CASSPRTLYNEQFF
TRBJ1-6 TRBV5-6 few - TGTGCCGGGCAGAGGGGAAATTCACCCCTCCACTTT CAGQRGNSPLHF
TRBJ2-3 TRBV5-1 - TRBD2 TGCGCCAGCAGCGAGGGACTAGCGGGAGCCACAGATACGCAGTATTTT CASSEGLAGATDTQYF
TRBJ1-1 TRBV2 - TRBD1 TGTGCCAGCAGTGTCGAGGGACAGACCACTGAAGCTTTCTTT CASSVEGQTTEAFF
TRBJ2-1 TRBV9 few TRBD2 TGTGCCAGCAGCGAAACTAGCGGGACTTTCCATGAGCAGTTCTTC CASSETSGTFHEQFF
TRBJ2-3 TRBV29-1 many - TGCAGCGTTGAAGGCCTGGGTAGCACAGATACGCAGTATTTT CSVEGLGSTDTQYF
TRBJ1-6 TRBV9 - - TGTGCCAGCAGCGTAGAGATTAATTCACCCCTCCACTTT CASSVEINSPLHF
TRBJ2-3 TRBV20-1 few - TGCAGTGCTATTGAGGGAACATCGACAGATACGCAGTATTTT CSAIEGTSTDTQYF
TRBJ1-2 TRBV20-1 - - TGCAGTGTTTCTAAGGGAGATGGCTACACCTTC CSVSKGDGYTF
TRBJ1-1 TRBV7-9 - - TGTGCCAGCAGGACGATGAACACTGAAGCTTTCTTT CASRTMNTEAFF
TRBJ1-1 TRBV12-3/TRBV12-4 many - TGTGCCAGCAGTTTCGGGGGAGGAACCACTGAAGCTTTCTTT CASSFGGGTTEAFF
TRBJ2-3 TRBV5-4 - - TGTGTCAGCAGCTTGCGTCGGGGGAAGCCAGATACGCAGTATTTT CVSSLRRGKPDTQYF
TRBJ1-2 TRBV6-2/TRBV6-3 - - TGTGCCAGCAGTTACACTCAGGGGCCTGGCTACACCTTC CASSYTQGPGYTF
TRBJ1-5 TRBV7-2 few TRBD1 TGTGCCAGCAGGGCCGGGACAGGGTATCAGCCCCAGCATTTT CASRAGTGYQPQHF
TRBJ2-2 TRBV12-3/TRBV12-4 - TRBD2 TGTGCCAGCAGTTTTCGCATAGCGGGAGCGGCCGGGGAGCTGTTTTTT CASSFRIAGAAGELFF
TRBJ2-7 TRBV7-2 many - TGTGCCAGCAGTCGAAATGTGTGGAAGGTCGAGCAGTACTTC CASSRNVWKVEQYF
TRBJ1-6 TRBV7-8 many TRBD1 TGTGCCAGCAGCTTAGTCGTTGCAACAGGGGTTAATTCACCCCTCCACTTT CASSLVVATGVNSPLHF